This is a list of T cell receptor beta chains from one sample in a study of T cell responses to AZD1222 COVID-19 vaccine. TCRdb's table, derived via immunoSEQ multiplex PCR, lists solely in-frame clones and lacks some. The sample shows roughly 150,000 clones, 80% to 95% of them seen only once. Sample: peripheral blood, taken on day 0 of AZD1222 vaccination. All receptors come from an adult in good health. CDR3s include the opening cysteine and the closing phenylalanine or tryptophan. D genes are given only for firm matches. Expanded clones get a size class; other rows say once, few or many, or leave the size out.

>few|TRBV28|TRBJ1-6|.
TGTGCCAGCAGCCGGGATTCGACACCCCTCCACTTT
CASSRDSTPLHF
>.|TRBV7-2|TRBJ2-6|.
TGTGCCAGCAGCCGTGACAGCTCTGGGGCCAACGTCCTGACTTTC
CASSRDSSGANVLTF
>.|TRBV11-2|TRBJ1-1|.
TGTGCCAGCAGCTCGGACCTAAACACTGAAGCTTTCTTT
CASSSDLNTEAFF
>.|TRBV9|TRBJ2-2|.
TGTGCCAGCAGCGTAGCTTTTCCGTCGCCCCCCGGGGAGCTGTTTTTT
CASSVAFPSPPGELFF
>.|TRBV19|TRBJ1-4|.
TGTGCCAGTAGTACCTTAAGACAGGTCCGGGCCGAAAAACTGTTTTTT
CASSTLRQVRAEKLFF
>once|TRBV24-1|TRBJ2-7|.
TGTGCCACCAGTGAGGCAGGGTTCTCCTACGAGCAGTACTTC
CATSEAGFSYEQYF
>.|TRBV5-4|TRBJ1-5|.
TGTGCCAGCAGCTTGGAAGGGTCGGATAGCAATCAGCCCCAGCATTTT
CASSLEGSDSNQPQHF
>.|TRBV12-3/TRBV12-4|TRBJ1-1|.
TGTGCCAGCAGTTTGGGACGAGTTGAAGCTTTCTTT
CASSLGRVEAFF
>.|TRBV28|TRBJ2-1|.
TGTGCCAGCAAAAACACCCCGCGCAAGGGGGATGAGCAGTTCTTC
CASKNTPRKGDEQFF
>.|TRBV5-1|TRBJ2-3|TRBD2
TGCGCCAGCAGGGGGACTAGCGGGAGGGCCCCAGATACGCAGTATTTT
CASRGTSGRAPDTQYF
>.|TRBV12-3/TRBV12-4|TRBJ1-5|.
TGTGCCAGCAGTTTAGGGGCGGATCAGCCCCAGCATTTT
CASSLGADQPQHF
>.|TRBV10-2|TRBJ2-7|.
TGCGCCAGCAGCGGGACTCCCAGCTCCTACGAGCAGTACTTC
CASSGTPSSYEQYF
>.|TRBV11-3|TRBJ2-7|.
TGTGCCAGCAGCTTAGATGCTAGCGAGTACGAGCAGTACTTC
CASSLDASEYEQYF
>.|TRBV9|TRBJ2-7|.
TGTGCCAGCAGCGTAGATTGGCAGGGAACCTACGAGCAGTACTTC
CASSVDWQGTYEQYF
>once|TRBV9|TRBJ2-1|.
TGTGCCAGCAGCGTATCGGCTAGCCGGGGCCACAATGAGCAGTTCTTC
CASSVSASRGHNEQFF
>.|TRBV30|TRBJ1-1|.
TGTGCCTGGGAGACAACCCAGAACACTGAAGCTTTCTTT
CAWETTQNTEAFF
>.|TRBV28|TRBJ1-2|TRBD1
TGTGCCAGCAGTTTACTGGTCGGACAGGGACATGGCTACACCTTC
CASSLLVGQGHGYTF
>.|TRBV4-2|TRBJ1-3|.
TGTGCCAGCAGCCAGACAGGAGGAAACACCATATATTTT
CASSQTGGNTIYF
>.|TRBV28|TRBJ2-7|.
TGTGCCAGCAGTTCTCAGGACAGCCGACTCTCCTACGAGCAGTACTTC
CASSSQDSRLSYEQYF